These 3 T cell receptor beta chains share one sample of origin, sequenced in a study of control samples from healthy donors and cancer patients. Measured with immunoSEQ multiplex PCR; TCRdb has only the in-frame clones, and not every one. The sample lists some 250,000 clones; over 70% were seen once. The sample consisted of PBMCs. Receptor source: a woman aged 55-70 years with lung cancer.

This chain links TRBV21-1 with TRBJ2-7; the listed D gene, TRBD2, was not tested against the DNA. TRBV21-1 is a documented pseudogene. CDR3 length: 16 amino acids. The CDR3 coding sequence is TGTGCCAGCAGCAAACGGGATAACGGGAGCCCCTACGAGCAGTACTTC. Encoded protein: CASSKRDNGSPYEQYF.

The chain's CDR3 is CASSPSGGSETQYF. In nucleotides, the CDR3 is TGTGCCAGCTCACCAAGCGGCGGGAGCGAGACCCAGTACTTC. The genes are TRBV18 and TRBJ2-5; 7 bases map to TRBD2. CDR3 length: 14 amino acids. The germline CDR1 and CDR2 sequences are KGHSH and LQKENI. The V gene end was trimmed by 2 bases and the J gene end by 5 bases; junction bases not matched to a gene: 5.

The chain joins TRBV30 to TRBJ1-6; no reliable D call. This CDR3 is built from 14 residues. The germline V gene has CDR1 GTSNPN and CDR2 SVGIG (reference sequence). V lost 0 bases to trimming and J lost 11 bases, with 14 bases between them. The CDR3 region is CAWSVVPTTPPLHF. CDR3 in DNA: TGTGCCTGGAGTGTAGTACCCACTACGCCACCCCTCCACTTT.